The 28 T cell receptor beta chains listed next were all sequenced from one sample in a study of T cells in localized non-small cell lung cancer. The assay was immunoSEQ multiplex PCR, and TCRdb's table has in-frame clones only and misses some. Counted here are some 41,000 clones, 75% to 85% occurring once; the ten biggest clones make up roughly 8.5%. The starting material was PBMCs, obtained before any cancer treatment. The source is a man between 40 and 69 years old with stage II lung adenocarcinoma.

This chain connects TRBV19 to TRBJ2-7, with 11 bases identical to TRBD2. The CDR3 is 17 amino acids. Germline-derived CDR1 and CDR2 are LNHDA and SQIVND (reference sequence). V dropped 2 bases and J dropped 0; count of bases not matched to a gene: 6. DNA of the CDR3: TGTGCCAGTAGTATACGACTAGCGGGACCTTCCTCCTACGAGCAGTACTTC. This gives the protein CASSIRLAGPSSYEQYF. Supplemented by reference TRBV19 and TRBJ2-7, the full variable domain reads DGGITQSPKYLFRKEGQNVTLSCEQNLNHDAMYWYRQDPGQGLRLIYYSQIVNDFQKGDIAEGYSVSREKKESFPLTVTSAQKNPTAFYLCASSIRLAGPSSYEQYFGPGTRLTVT.

The chain combines TRBV19 with TRBJ2-3; D not resolved. CDR1 is LNHDA, CDR2 SQIVND, per germline (reference sequence). The CDR3 extends over 13 amino acids. V was clipped by 3 bases and J by 1 base, with 5 bases between them. The CDR3 nucleotides are TGTGCCAGTAGTATGCAGGGCACAGATACGCAGTATTTT. This codes for CASSMQGTDTQYF.

This chain links TRBV5-1 with TRBJ2-7; TRBD1 aligns across 10 bases. The germline V gene has CDR1 SGHRS and CDR2 YFSETQ. CDR3 length equals 16 residues. Unmatched junction bases numbered 9, after V lost 4 bases and J lost 2 bases. The CDR3: CASSEGGTGVPYEQYF. DNA of the CDR3: TGCGCCAGCAGCGAAGGAGGGACAGGGGTTCCCTACGAGCAGTACTTC.

The chain joins TRBV27 to TRBJ2-7, with D perhaps TRBD1 (6 bases). The V gene's germline CDR1 is MNHEY and CDR2 SMNVEV (reference sequence). V shed 3 bases and J shed 2 bases, with 14 bases lying between them. This CDR3 comprises 15 residues. The CDR3 protein is CASSLSGVNPYEQYF. CDR3 DNA: TGTGCCAGCAGTTTGTCAGGGGTGAACCCCTACGAGCAGTACTTC.

The rearrangement uses TRBV29-1 and TRBJ2-1; D not resolved. V was pared by 2 bases and J by 6 bases, with 8 bases between. The CDR3 is 12 amino acids. CDR1 is SQVTM and CDR2 is ANQGSEA in the germline V gene. The DNA for the CDR3 is TGCAGCGTTGAACAAGGTTCCAATGAGCAGTTCTTC. This encodes CSVEQGSNEQFF.

The chain carries TRBV9 and TRBJ2-1; D is uncertain. This CDR3 has 13 residues. CDR1 and CDR2 from the germline V gene are SGDLS and YYNGEE. V lost 3 bases, J lost 2 bases, and 6 bases lay in between. CDR3 sequence: CASSAPTYNEQFF. CDR3 bases: TGTGCCAGCAGCGCCCCTACCTACAATGAGCAGTTCTTC.

The chain's CDR3 is CANSTTGGPTNEKLFF. As DNA, the CDR3 is TGTGCCAACAGCACGACAGGTGGCCCAACTAATGAAAAACTGTTTTTT. The chain recombines TRBV21-1 with TRBJ1-4; the table's D call, TRBD1, was not checked against the DNA. TRBV21-1 is shown as a pseudogene. The CDR3 extends over 16 amino acids.

V gene TRBV7-9 combines with J gene TRBJ2-7, with D possibly being TRBD1 or TRBD2 (5 bases each). CDR3 size: 11 residues. Trimming stripped 6 bases from V and 4 bases from J, with 7 bases between. The germline gives CDR1 SEHNR, CDR2 FQNEAQ (reference sequence). Here the CDR3 DNA reads TGTGCCAGCAGGGGGGTGTACGAGCAGTACTTC. Translated, it gives CASRGVYEQYF.

The chain recombines TRBV27 with TRBJ2-7; 8 bases align to TRBD1. The germline CDR1 and CDR2 sequences are MNHEY and SMNVEV (reference sequence). After removal of 5 bases from V and 2 bases from J, the junction contained 5 bases not matched to a gene. The CDR3 length is 14 residues. In nucleotides, the CDR3 is TGTGCCAGCAGTCGGGACAGGAGCCCCTACGAGCAGTACTTC. It is translated as CASSRDRSPYEQYF.

The chain recombines TRBV6-1 with TRBJ1-4; maybe TRBD1 (6 bases). Trimming removed 7 bases from V and 0 bases from J, with 9 bases in between. Germline CDR1 reads MNHNS; CDR2 reads SASEGT. The CDR3 has 14 amino acids. The CDR3 region has the DNA TGTGCCAGCAAGGGGGATTCAACTAATGAAAAACTGTTTTTT. This encodes CASKGDSTNEKLFF.

This rearrangement joins TRBV5-1 to TRBJ1-4; tentative D call: TRBD1 (5 bases). There are 16 residues in the CDR3. Looked up from germline, CDR1 is SGHRS and CDR2 is YFSETQ. V was shortened by 4 bases and J by 4 bases, with 17 bases between the two germline ends. Here the CDR3 DNA reads TGCGCCAGCAGCCTCGGGGCGTCTGGGGGTAATGAAAAACTGTTTTTT. This gives the protein CASSLGASGGNEKLFF.

The rearrangement links TRBV18 to TRBJ2-2, with 8 bases identical to TRBD1. CDR1 KGHSH and CDR2 LQKENI come from the germline V gene. Unmatched junction bases numbered 7, after V lost 2 bases and J lost 5 bases. The CDR3 covers 16 residues. The chain's CDR3 is CASSPGQGGRTGELFF. CDR3 sequence (DNA): TGTGCCAGCTCACCAGGACAGGGAGGTCGAACCGGGGAGCTGTTTTTT.

The chain joins TRBV15 to TRBJ2-1; D unclear. The V end lost 5 bases, the J end lost 0 bases, and 11 bases lay between the germline ends. The V gene's germline CDR1 is LNHNV and CDR2 YYDKDF (reference sequence). The CDR3 covers 15 residues. The CDR3 reads CATSHPSSSYNEQFF. CDR3 bases: TGTGCCACCAGCCATCCCAGTAGCTCCTACAATGAGCAGTTCTTC. The whole variable domain, filled in from reference TRBV15 and TRBJ2-1, reads DAMVIQNPRYQVTQFGKPVTLSCSQTLNHNVMYWYQQKSSQAPKLLFHYYDKDFNNEADTPDNFQSRRPNTSFCFLDIRSPGLGDTAMYLCATSHPSSSYNEQFFGPGTRLTVL.

The V gene is TRBV9, the J gene TRBJ1-6; D gene uncertain. The CDR3 covers 15 residues. Germline V gives CDR1 SGDLS, CDR2 YYNGEE. Trimming pared 0 bases from V and 2 bases from J, leaving 6 bases between. The CDR3 DNA is TGTGCCAGCAGCGTAGACCTGGCCTATAATTCACCCCTCCACTTT. It is translated as CASSVDLAYNSPLHF. Full variable domain (remainder filled in from reference TRBV9 and TRBJ1-6): DSGVTQTPKHLITATGQRVTLRCSPRSGDLSVYWYQQSLDQGLQFLIQYYNGEERAKGNILERFSAQQFPDLHSELNLSSLELGDSALYFCASSVDLAYNSPLHFGNGTRLTVT.

The rearrangement links TRBV7-3 to TRBJ2-2, with D possibly being TRBD1 or TRBD2 (5 bases each). Trimming took 8 bases from V and 2 from J, leaving 12 bases between them. The CDR3 spans 14 residues. The germline gives CDR1 SGHTA, CDR2 FQGTGA. The CDR3 spells CASCRDGNTGELFF. CDR3 DNA sequence: TGTGCCAGCTGTCGGGACGGAAACACCGGGGAGCTGTTTTTT.

The chain carries TRBV30 and TRBJ1-3; D gene unclear. Per germline, CDR1 GTSNPN and CDR2 SVGIG (reference sequence). Trimming removed 4 bases at V and 0 bases at J, with 10 bases between. The CDR3 is made up of 14 amino acids. CDR3 loop: CAWIPQVSGNTIYF. The CDR3 coding sequence is TGTGCCTGGATCCCCCAAGTCTCTGGAAACACCATATATTTT.

The rearrangement joins TRBV28 to TRBJ1-4; D may be TRBD1 (5 bases). This CDR3 contains 13 residues. The germline V gene encodes CDR1 MDHEN and CDR2 SYDVKM. V lost 9 bases to trimming and J lost 8 bases, with 16 bases between them. The CDR3 DNA follows: TGTGCCAGTTTCCCGGGCCCAGGGGAAAAACTGTTTTTT. It encodes CASFPGPGEKLFF.

The J gene is TRBJ2-5, the V gene TRBV19, with D perhaps TRBD2 (5 bases). The CDR3 sequence is 15 residues long. The V end lost 3 bases, the J end lost 1 base, and 12 bases lay between the germline ends. Germline-derived CDR1 and CDR2 are LNHDA and SQIVND (reference sequence). The CDR3 bases are TGTGCCAGTAGTATTTCCTCGGGGTTCCAAGAGACCCAGTACTTC. This encodes CASSISSGFQETQYF.

This rearrangement joins TRBV6-5 to TRBJ2-7; 7 bases line up with TRBD1. CDR3 length: 13 amino acids. Germline loops: CDR1 MNHEY, CDR2 SVGAGI. Trimming took 5 bases from V and 3 from J; bases not matched to a gene: 4. The CDR3 DNA is TGTGCCAGCAGTGGACAGGTGTACTACGAGCAGTACTTC. It encodes CASSGQVYYEQYF.

This clone was observed once. The V call is TRBV7-9, the J call TRBJ2-1; 7 bases are a match to TRBD1. This CDR3 is 15 amino acids long. The germline CDR1 and CDR2 sequences are SEHNR and FQNEAQ (reference sequence). V dropped 6 bases and J dropped 5; count of bases not matched to a gene: 10. CDR3 amino acids: CASSSPGTDNNEQFF. The CDR3 DNA is TGTGCCAGCAGTTCTCCCGGGACAGACAACAATGAGCAGTTCTTC.

The J gene is TRBJ2-3, the V gene TRBV14; no reliable D call. V was clipped by 1 base and J by 5 bases, with 13 bases between them. Germline values: CDR1 SGHDN, CDR2 FVKESK. The CDR3 spans 15 residues. The CDR3 region has the DNA TGTGCCAGCAGCCAAGGATACACAGCAATAGATACGCAGTATTTT. Protein sequence: CASSQGYTAIDTQYF.

In DNA, the CDR3 is TGTGCCATAGCCTACGAGCAGTACTTC. This encodes CAIAYEQYF. The rearrangement joins TRBV6-1 to TRBJ2-7; D is unclear. V was shortened by 10 bases and J by 2 bases, with 3 bases between the two germline ends. The germline V gene has CDR1 MNHNS and CDR2 SASEGT. The CDR3 loop spans 9 amino acids.

The genes are TRBV6-5 and TRBJ2-3; a possible D gene is TRBD1 (5 bases). Germline CDR1 is MNHEY and CDR2 is SVGAGI. This CDR3 has 13 amino acids. V lost 5 bases and J 2 bases, leaving 8 bases between the germline ends. The CDR3 nucleotides read TGTGCCAGCAGTAGGACACACACAGATACGCAGTATTTT. Translated: CASSRTHTDTQYF.

The chain is built from TRBV7-2 and TRBJ2-7; no definite D call. Germline values: CDR1 SGHTA, CDR2 FQGNSA. The ends were cut back, 7 bases at V and 4 bases at J, with 11 bases in the middle. The CDR3 extends over 12 amino acids. CDR3 nucleotides: TGTGCCAGCACCCCTGGACGGTACGAGCAGTACTTC. Its protein is CASTPGRYEQYF.

The J gene is TRBJ1-2, the V gene TRBV10-3, with a tentative D call TRBD1 (6 bases). The CDR3 length is 15 residues. Trimming left V 2 bases short and J 4 bases short, with 14 bases between. From germline, CDR1 is ENHRY and CDR2 SYGVKD. In DNA form, the CDR3 reads TGTGCCATCAGTGAGACGACAGGAGTTCTCTATGGCTACACCTTC. Protein product: CAISETTGVLYGYTF.

The chain combines TRBV2 with TRBJ1-1; 8 bases are a match to TRBD1. This CDR3 spans 14 amino acids. Germline V gene data show CDR1 as SNHLY and CDR2 as FYNNEI. Trimming cost V 5 bases and J 3 bases; bases outside gene matches: 5. CDR3 sequence (DNA): TGTGCCAGCAGTAAGACAGGGGCGGACACTGAAGCTTTCTTT. Protein: CASSKTGADTEAFF.

The chain couples TRBV9 to TRBJ2-3, with D uncertain. Germline V gene lookup returns CDR1 SGDLS and CDR2 YYNGEE. V was shortened by 0 bases and J by 6 bases, with 14 bases between the two germline ends. CDR3 length: 15 residues. The CDR3 region has the DNA TGTGCCAGCAGCGTAGCCGGCCTATCATGGGATACGCAGTATTTT. Translation gives CASSVAGLSWDTQYF.

This chain links TRBV6-5 with TRBJ2-7, with TRBD1 identical over 7 bases. CDR1 and CDR2 (germline): MNHEY, SVGAGI. J lost 2 bases, V lost 5 bases, and 3 bases had no gene match. The CDR3 contains 13 residues. The CDR3 loop is CASSPTGAYEQYF. CDR3 DNA sequence: TGTGCCAGCAGTCCAACAGGGGCCTACGAGCAGTACTTC.